This T cell receptor beta chain comes out of a study of shared clonotypes between healthy human individuals. Findings of the study overall: Compared with clonotypes that all four donors shared, non-shared clonotypes had lower generation probabilities. Specimens sampled were limited to blood, with tissue repertoires likely differing. Large depth notwithstanding, sorted-subset sequencing proved incomplete by rarefaction.

This table comes from immunoSEQ multiplex PCR, and its TCRdb copy is limited to in-frame clones, with some not included. The table records about 2 million clones, 95% of them present only once. This CDR3 has 14 residues. Germline lookup yields CDR1 SGHNT and CDR2 YYREEE (reference sequence). Trimming took off 5 bases at V and 1 base at J, with 11 bases between the two ends. In regard to this clone: The antigen remains unidentified.

Sequenced material: naive CD4+ T cells sorted from blood. Subset here: CD45RA+ positively selected. This clonotype was sampled from a man younger than 35 in good health. This chain links TRBV5-4 with TRBJ2-3, with D perhaps TRBD2 (6 bases). CDR3: CASRGRDGTDTQYF. CDR3 nucleotide sequence: TGTGCCAGCAGAGGGCGGGATGGCACAGATACGCAGTATTTT.